One and the same sample provided the 16 T cell receptor beta chains below, sequenced in a study of prognosis after radiotherapy for stage I lung cancer. The TCR beta CDR3 region was amplified from genomic DNA, with two rounds of multiplex PCR being used for the amplification. Primers targeting each individual TRBV and TRBJ gene were applied in first-round PCR. MiXCR, run by TCRdb on the multiplex PCR reads, gives a single entry per CDR3 protein. The profile shows 30,000 or so distinct CDR3 sequences, 25% to 40% of them singletons. Source: PBMCs, taken before or after stereotactic body radiation therapy (not recorded which). The receptors here all came from a donor over 45 with non-small cell lung cancer.

This clonotype was counted ten times or more. The chain carries TRBV3-1 and TRBJ2-7; D is possibly TRBD2 (7 bases). Germline loops: CDR1 LGHDT, CDR2 YNNKEL (reference sequence). The CDR3 totals 15 residues. The ends were cut back, 4 bases at V and 6 bases at J, with 19 bases in the middle. The CDR3 DNA is TGTGCCAGCAGCCTCCCCGGGGGGCCCCAGGGCGAGCAGTACTTC. It translates to CASSLPGGPQGEQYF.

This clonotype was observed a single time. The chain has TRBV28 and TRBJ1-2; D is undetermined. The V gene lost 10 bases and the J gene lost 3 bases, with 12 bases spanning the gap. The CDR3 sequence is 12 residues long. Germline V CDR1 and CDR2: MDHEN, SYDVKM. CDR3 bases: TGTGCCACCCTTGAGGTCCACTATGGCTACACCTTC. Translation gives CATLEVHYGYTF.

Many counts were recorded for this clonotype. The gene calls are TRBV7-2 and TRBJ1-2; no clear D. V lost 3 bases and J 1 base, leaving 6 bases between the germline ends. Germline V gene sequence: CDR1 SGHTA, CDR2 FQGNSA. CDR3 size: 13 residues. The CDR3 DNA follows: TGTGCCAGCAGCTTGAACAATAACTATGGCTACACCTTC. It is translated as CASSLNNNYGYTF.

In its sample, this clonotype was seen many times. V is TRBV19 and J is TRBJ1-2, with TRBD1 as a possible D gene (6 bases). The CDR3 totals 13 residues. Germline CDR1 LNHDA, CDR2 SQIVND (reference sequence). CDR3 loop: CATGGSANYGYTF. For the CDR3, the DNA is TGTGCGACGGGGGGCTCAGCTAACTATGGCTACACCTTC.

Many counts were recorded for this clonotype. The V gene is TRBV9, the J gene TRBJ2-1, with 12 positions matching TRBD2. Germline-derived CDR1 and CDR2 are SGDLS and YYNGEE. J lost 12 bases, V lost 2 bases, and 6 bases had no gene match. This CDR3 is 14 amino acids long. The CDR3 here is CASSVATSGSSQFF. In nucleotides, the CDR3 is TGTGCCAGCAGCGTGGCGACTAGCGGGAGTTCGCAGTTCTTC.

This clonotype was picked up many times. The rearrangement joins TRBV6-5 to TRBJ2-3; D is unresolved. Trimming left V 0 bases short and J 2 bases short, with 9 bases between. This CDR3 contains 15 residues. The germline V gene encodes CDR1 MNHEY and CDR2 SVGAGI. In DNA, the CDR3 is TGTGCCAGCAGTTACTCGATAACCCTCACAGATACGCAGTATTTT. Translated: CASSYSITLTDTQYF.

Ten or more counts support this clonotype. This sequence joins TRBV5-1 and TRBJ2-1; no definite D call. Trimming shortened V by 0 bases and J by 7 bases, and 11 bases separated the two germline ends. CDR1 SGHRS and CDR2 YFSETQ come from the germline V gene. CDR3 length equals 14 residues. The CDR3 nucleotides are TGCGCCAGCAGCTTGGGGCCAATGCTAAATGAGCAGTTCTTC. This sequence encodes CASSLGPMLNEQFF.

This clonotype showed up many times. The J gene is TRBJ2-5, the V gene TRBV2, with D perhaps TRBD1 (6 bases). This CDR3 is built from 13 residues. With 7 bases removed from V and 0 bases from J, the gap between germline ends came to 9 bases. CDR1 is SNHLY, CDR2 FYNNEI, per germline. CDR3 residues: CASIRDNQETQYF. The DNA for the CDR3 is TGTGCCAGCATTCGGGACAACCAAGAGACCCAGTACTTC.

This clonotype was seen repeatedly, ten times or more. The chain is built from TRBV4-1 and TRBJ1-6; D unclear. The CDR3 extends over 17 amino acids. V dropped 1 base and J dropped 4 bases, with 14 bases sitting between them. From germline, CDR1 is MGHRA and CDR2 YSYEKL. As DNA, the CDR3 is TGCGCCAGCAGCCAAGTCTCCTCGAGATTTTATAATTCACCCCTCCACTTT. Translated, it gives CASSQVSSRFYNSPLHF.

V and J are TRBV3-1 and TRBJ1-2; D is uncertain. The germline gives CDR1 LGHDT, CDR2 YNNKEL (reference sequence). V was shortened by 0 bases and J by 6 bases, with 17 bases between the two germline ends. The CDR3 loop spans 16 amino acids. The CDR3 nucleotides read TGTGCCAGCAGCCAAGACAACCGGGCCGGGAGTGATGGCTACACCTTC. It codes for CASSQDNRAGSDGYTF. The full variable domain, rest sourced from reference TRBV3-1 and TRBJ1-2, is DTAVSQTPKYLVTQMGNDKSIKCEQNLGHDTMYWYKQDSKKFLKIMFSYNNKELIINETVPNRFSPKSPDKAHLNLHINSLELGDSAVYFCASSQDNRAGSDGYTFGSGTRLTVV.

The chain couples TRBV24-1 to TRBJ2-1; D call uncertain. Germline V gene data show CDR1 as KGHDR and CDR2 as SFDVKD. CDR3 size: 16 residues. V was shortened by 1 base and J by 4 bases, with 13 bases between the two germline ends. The CDR3 reads CATSDFSLDVYNEQFF. The CDR3 DNA reads TGTGCCACCAGTGATTTCAGTCTAGATGTTTACAATGAGCAGTTCTTC.

This clonotype was observed at least ten times. The rearrangement joins TRBV12-3 or TRBV12-4 to TRBJ1-4; D is unresolved. V was pared by 7 bases and J by 8 bases, with 17 bases between. This CDR3 has 14 residues. CDR3 bases: TGTGCCAGCAACCCGTACGGGGTAGGGGAAAAACTGTTTTTT. As protein: CASNPYGVGEKLFF.

This clonotype has a count of ten or more. The chain uses TRBV11-3 and TRBJ2-1; TRBD2 matches at 12 bases. The germline CDR1 and CDR2 sequences are SGHNT and YENEEA. The CDR3 has 15 residues. V was pared by 5 bases and J by 4 bases, with 3 bases of the junction left unmatched. CDR3 sequence reads: CASSRGLAGYNEQFF. DNA for the CDR3: TGTGCCAGCAGCAGGGGACTAGCGGGTTACAATGAGCAGTTCTTC.

At least ten counts were recorded for this clonotype. The chain uses TRBV28 and TRBJ1-2, with 8 positions matching TRBD1. The germline CDR1 and CDR2 sequences are MDHEN and SYDVKM. CDR3 length: 12 amino acids. Unmatched junction bases numbered 2, after V lost 6 bases and J lost 5 bases. For the CDR3, the DNA is TGTGCCAGCAGAAACAGGGGGTATGGCTACACCTTC. This codes for CASRNRGYGYTF.

The V call is TRBV12-3 or TRBV12-4, the J call TRBJ2-3; no clear D. This CDR3 is built from 15 residues. V was pared by 3 bases and J by 0 bases, with 10 bases between. This CDR3 reads CASSLRKESTDTQYF. The CDR3 DNA reads as TGTGCCAGCAGTTTGCGAAAAGAGAGCACAGATACGCAGTATTTT.

This clonotype was seen at least ten times. The CDR3 protein is CASSSGLAGGQETQYF. The CDR3 nucleotides read TGCGCCAGCTCTTCTGGACTAGCGGGAGGGCAAGAGACCCAGTACTTC. V is TRBV5-1 and J is TRBJ2-5; 15 bases are shared with TRBD2. The CDR3 has 16 amino acids. Germline V gene sequence: CDR1 SGHRS, CDR2 YFSETQ. Losses at the gene ends were 7 bases for V and 2 bases for J; bases not matched to a gene: 6.